Below are 21 T cell receptor beta chains sequenced from a single sample in a study of control samples from healthy donors and cancer patients. Using immunoSEQ multiplex PCR, the repertoire was profiled, and TCRdb retains in-frame clones only, with some absent. The data hold around 80,000 clones, with more than 70% observed a single time. The sequenced sample was blood. Receptors originate from a man between 45 and 60 years old in good health.

Only one count was recorded for this clone. The gene calls are TRBV5-4 and TRBJ1-2; no definite D call. Trimming removed 3 bases from V and 8 bases from J, with 8 bases in between. The germline CDR1 and CDR2 sequences are SGHNT and YYREEE (reference sequence). This CDR3 region has 11 residues. CDR3 in amino acids: CASSYLWGYTF. In DNA, the CDR3 is TGTGCCAGCAGCTATTTGTGGGGCTACACCTTC.

V and J are TRBV28 and TRBJ1-6; D gene uncertain. Looked up from germline, CDR1 is MDHEN and CDR2 is SYDVKM. This CDR3 region has 15 residues. V lost 10 bases, J lost 6 bases, and 19 bases lay in between. CDR3 protein: CATRTGTSTNSPLHF. CDR3 in DNA: TGTGCCACCCGGACGGGTACGTCTACTAATTCACCCCTCCACTTT.

This sequence joins TRBV5-4 and TRBJ2-5; D gene ambiguous. This CDR3 has 15 amino acids. Trimming cost V 0 bases and J 3 bases, with 12 bases left between them. Germline V lookup: CDR1 SGHNT, CDR2 YYREEE (reference sequence). The CDR3 DNA reads TGTGCCAGCAGCTTGGTTGGATCAGCAAAAGAGACCCAGTACTTC. It yields the protein CASSLVGSAKETQYF. The entire variable domain, with the rest obtained from reference TRBV5-4 and TRBJ2-5, is as follows: ETGVTQSPTHLIKTRGQQVTLRCSSQSGHNTVSWYQQALGQGPQFIFQYYREEENGRGNFPPRFSGLQFPNYSSELNVNALELDDSALYLCASSLVGSAKETQYFGPGTRLLVL.

The chain employs TRBV27 and TRBJ1-2; 7 bases align to TRBD1. CDR3 length equals 16 residues. J lost 4 bases, V lost 3 bases, and 11 bases had no gene match. The germline V gene encodes CDR1 MNHEY and CDR2 SMNVEV (reference sequence). The CDR3 DNA follows: TGTGCCAGCAGTTTTAGGGGGCCCCGCCGGGTCTATGGCTACACCTTC. Residues: CASSFRGPRRVYGYTF.

This clone was observed a few times. The V and J genes are TRBV7-9 and TRBJ1-1; 7 bases align to TRBD1. In germline, CDR1 is SEHNR, CDR2 FQNEAQ (reference sequence). V was clipped by 3 bases and J by 3 bases; unmatched bases: 4. The CDR3 runs to 14 residues. As DNA, the CDR3 is TGTGCCAGCAGCTTGAGGGGGCAGGACACTGAAGCTTTCTTT. Encoded protein: CASSLRGQDTEAFF. The complete variable domain, with remaining parts taken from reference TRBV7-9 and TRBJ1-1, reads DTGVSQNPRHKITKRGQNVTFRCDPISEHNRLYWYRQTLGQGPEFLTYFQNEAQLEKSRLLSDRFSAERPKGSFSTLEIQRTEQGDSAMYLCASSLRGQDTEAFFGQGTRLTVV.

V gene TRBV14 combines with J gene TRBJ2-3; either TRBD1 or TRBD2 may fit D (5 bases each). Germline V gives CDR1 SGHDN, CDR2 FVKESK. CDR3 length: 16 residues. Deletions cut 2 bases from V and 1 base from J, with 13 bases between. For the CDR3, the DNA is TGTGCCAGCAGCCAAATGAGGGGCGTAGGCACAGATACGCAGTATTTT. As protein: CASSQMRGVGTDTQYF. The whole variable domain, filled in from reference TRBV14 and TRBJ2-3, reads EAGVTQFPSHSVIEKGQTVTLRCDPISGHDNLYWYRRVMGKEIKFLLHFVKESKQDESGMPNNRFLAERTGGTYSTLKVQPAELEDSGVYFCASSQMRGVGTDTQYFGPGTRLTVL.

In its sample, this clone was seen a few times. The chain joins TRBV5-4 to TRBJ1-1; D uncertain. The CDR3 loop spans 13 amino acids. Trimming cost V 4 bases and J 2 bases, with 9 bases left between them. Germline CDR1 and CDR2: SGHNT and YYREEE (reference sequence). The CDR3 here is CASSEAGNTEAFF. The CDR3 DNA is TGTGCCAGCAGCGAGGCGGGAAACACTGAAGCTTTCTTT.

A word on this clone: A read error may produce the germline difference seen at one junction end. The rearrangement joins TRBV7-7 to TRBJ2-7; D is possibly TRBD1 (7 bases). The CDR3 length is 15 residues. Germline V gene data show CDR1 as SSHAT and CDR2 as FNYEAQ (reference sequence). The CDR3 DNA reads TGTGCTAGCAGCCGCGGGACAGCGAGCTCCTACGAGCAGTACTTC. This encodes CASSRGTASSYEQYF.

The chain couples TRBV10-3 to TRBJ1-2; D remains ambiguous. There are 15 residues in the CDR3. Trimming shortened V by 0 bases and J by 4 bases, and 12 bases separated the two germline ends. Germline-derived CDR1 and CDR2 are ENHRY and SYGVKD. The CDR3 nucleotides read TGTGCCATCAGTGAGTCACGGGCGCCCGGCTATGGCTACACCTTC. Its protein product is CAISESRAPGYGYTF.

The chain recombines TRBV4-2 with TRBJ1-1, with D unclear. Trimming removed 4 bases at V and 0 bases at J, with 15 bases between. Germline V gives CDR1 LGHNA, CDR2 YNFKEQ. The CDR3 totals 16 residues. DNA of the CDR3: TGTGCCAGCAGCCCAGACCCCGACGTCGTGAACACTGAAGCTTTCTTT. This codes for CASSPDPDVVNTEAFF.

CDR3 in DNA: TGTGCCAGCAGCTTAAGACAGGGGAGCACCGGGGAGCTGTTTTTT. Translating gives CASSLRQGSTGELFF. This chain links TRBV7-2 with TRBJ2-2; 8 bases match TRBD1. The CDR3 covers 15 residues. In germline, CDR1 is SGHTA, CDR2 FQGNSA. V dropped 2 bases and J dropped 4; count of bases not matched to a gene: 3.

This clone was counted only a few times. V usage is TRBV12-3 or TRBV12-4 and J usage is TRBJ1-2, with a possible D match to TRBD1 (6 bases). The CDR3 has 12 residues. V was trimmed by 1 base and J by 7 bases, leaving 7 bases between them. The CDR3 reads CASSLGRGGYTF. The CDR3 nucleotides are TGTGCCAGCAGTTTAGGCAGGGGTGGCTACACCTTC.

The rearrangement joins TRBV7-9 to TRBJ2-7; D may be TRBD2 (6 bases). Germline lookup yields CDR1 SEHNR and CDR2 FQNEAQ (reference sequence). V gave up 7 bases and J gave up 2 bases, with 15 bases separating them. The CDR3 is 14 amino acids. Written as DNA, the CDR3 is TGTGCCAGCATCAAGAGCGGGCGAACCTACGAGCAGTACTTC. Protein sequence: CASIKSGRTYEQYF.

The chain couples TRBV3-1 (or the pseudogene TRBV3-2) to TRBJ2-3; 10 bases are a match to TRBD2. From germline, CDR1 is LGHDT and CDR2 YNNKEL (reference sequence). Unmatched junction bases numbered 6, after V lost 5 bases and J lost 4 bases. The CDR3 length is 15 residues. This CDR3 is CASSFSGRGPDTQYF. As DNA, the CDR3 is TGTGCCAGCAGCTTCAGCGGGAGGGGCCCAGATACGCAGTATTTT.

V usage is TRBV11-3 and J usage is TRBJ1-4; no reliable D call. The length of the CDR3 is 13 residues. V lost 1 base and J lost 14, with 14 bases in between. CDR1 is SGHNT and CDR2 is YENEEA in the germline V gene. CDR3 DNA sequence: TGTGCCAGCAGCTTAGTAGTGTGCGGATCCCTGTTTTTT. It codes for CASSLVVCGSLFF.

The chain has TRBV25-1 and TRBJ2-5; 7 positions agree with TRBD2. The J segment lost 6 bases and the V segment lost 1 base, leaving 8 bases of the junction unmatched. The CDR3 length is 15 residues. Germline V gene lookup returns CDR1 MGHDK and CDR2 SYGVNS. In nucleotides, the CDR3 is TGTGCCAGCAGTGAATGGGGGGAGGGCCTGCAGACCCAGTACTTC. It codes for CASSEWGEGLQTQYF.

The genes are TRBV10-3 and TRBJ2-1, with D tentatively TRBD1 or TRBD2 (5 bases each). V was shortened by 11 bases and J by 5 bases, with 16 bases between the two germline ends. Germline CDR1 and CDR2: ENHRY and SYGVKD. The CDR3 runs 13 residues. CDR3 loop: CAFERSGHNEQFF. The CDR3, as DNA: TGTGCCTTCGAACGATCGGGACACAATGAGCAGTTCTTC.

This sequence joins TRBV19 and TRBJ2-3; 7 positions match TRBD2. J was trimmed by 3 bases and V by 4 bases; bases with no gene match: 13. Germline assignment: CDR1 LNHDA and CDR2 SQIVND (reference sequence). The CDR3 loop spans 17 amino acids. The CDR3 DNA reads TGTGCCAGTAGTACCTCAGCGGGATATTTTCGGACAGATACGCAGTATTTT. Protein: CASSTSAGYFRTDTQYF.

This chain joins TRBV7-2 and TRBJ1-1; D gene ambiguous. Germline-derived CDR1 and CDR2 are SGHTA and FQGNSA. This CDR3 has 12 amino acids. V was cut by 1 base and J by 11 bases, with 11 bases left in between. Here the CDR3 reads CASSLERNGAFF. The CDR3 nucleotides read TGTGCCAGCAGCTTAGAGCGCAACGGGGCTTTCTTT.

The sample holds one count of this clone. The identical CDR3 is also encoded by other nucleotide sequences in the sample. The chain recombines TRBV2 with TRBJ1-3; the D is unclear. Trimming pared 0 bases from V and 4 bases from J, leaving 1 base between. Germline V CDR1 and CDR2: SNHLY, FYNNEI. The length of the CDR3 is 12 residues. In DNA form, the CDR3 reads TGTGCCAGCAGTGAAGCCGGAAACACCATATATTTT. Translating it yields CASSEAGNTIYF.

The chain links TRBV6-5 to TRBJ2-1, with 11 nucleotides matching TRBD2. After removal of 0 bases from V and 12 bases from J, the junction contained 4 bases not matched to a gene. The CDR3 extends over 14 amino acids. Germline loops: CDR1 MNHEY, CDR2 SVGAGI. The CDR3 spells CASSYSLAGEGQFF. The DNA of the CDR3 is TGTGCCAGCAGTTACTCACTAGCGGGAGAGGGGCAGTTCTTC.